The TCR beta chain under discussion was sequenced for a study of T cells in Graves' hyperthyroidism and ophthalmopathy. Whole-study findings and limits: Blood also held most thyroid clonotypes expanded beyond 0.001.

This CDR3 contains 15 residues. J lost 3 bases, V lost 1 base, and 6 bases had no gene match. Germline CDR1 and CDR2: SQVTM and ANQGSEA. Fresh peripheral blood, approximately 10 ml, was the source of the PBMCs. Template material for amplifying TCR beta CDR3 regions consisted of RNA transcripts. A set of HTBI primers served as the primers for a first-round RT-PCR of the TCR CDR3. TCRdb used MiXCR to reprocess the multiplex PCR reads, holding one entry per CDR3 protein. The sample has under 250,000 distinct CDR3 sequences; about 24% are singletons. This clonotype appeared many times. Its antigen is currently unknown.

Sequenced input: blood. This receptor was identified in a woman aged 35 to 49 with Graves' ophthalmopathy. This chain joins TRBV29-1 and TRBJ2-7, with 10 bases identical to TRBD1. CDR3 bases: TGCAGCGTTGAAGGTAGACAGGGGGCGGTCTACGAGCAGTACTTC. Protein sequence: CSVEGRQGAVYEQYF.